The rows below give T cell receptor beta chains drawn from one sample of a study of CD8+ T cells in alopecia areata. The data were produced by immunoSEQ multiplex PCR, yet TCRdb's version contains in-frame clones alone and is incomplete. The sample shows about 19,000 clones, around 60% of them seen only once. The sequencing here drew on skin, taken at week 4, from a patient treated with tofacitinib. The receptors here all came from a human donor with alopecia areata. Both conserved end residues are part of each CDR3. The order of the fields is D gene, clone size, J gene, V gene, CDR3 protein, CDR3 DNA. D genes are given only for firm matches. Clone size is stated in some rows and not others, as once, few, many or a class when expanded.

TRBD1 | . | TRBJ2-1 | TRBV6-6 | CASRPRQGVTYNEQFF | TGTGCCAGCAGGCCCCGACAGGGGGTAACCTACAATGAGCAGTTCTTC
TRBD1 | . | TRBJ1-5 | TRBV19 | CALLFDRDRRPDQPQHF | TGTGCCCTCCTTTTTGACCGGGACAGGAGGCCAGATCAGCCCCAGCATTTT
. | few | TRBJ2-2 | TRBV4-1 | CASSQVGGHTGELFF | TGCGCCAGCAGCCAAGTGGGGGGGCACACCGGGGAGCTGTTTTTT
. | . | TRBJ1-2 | TRBV5-6 | CASSPYLGATYGYTF | TGTGCCAGCAGCCCCTATTTGGGGGCCACCTATGGCTACACCTTC
. | once | TRBJ1-1 | TRBV19 | CASTARRQTTEAFF | TGTGCCAGTACCGCACGCCGGCAGACGACTGAAGCTTTCTTT
TRBD1 | once | TRBJ1-1 | TRBV7-2 | CASSLVDRGTEAFF | TGTGCCAGCAGCTTAGTGGACAGGGGCACTGAAGCTTTCTTT
TRBD2 | . | TRBJ2-1 | TRBV6-1 | CASSEWRRGGETEQFF | TGTGCCAGCAGTGAATGGCGGCGGGGGGGCGAAACTGAGCAGTTCTTC
. | . | TRBJ1-3 | TRBV5-1 | CASSPGTWSSGNTIYF | TGCGCCAGCAGCCCGGGTACGTGGTCCTCTGGAAACACCATATATTTT
TRBD1 | . | TRBJ1-2 | TRBV7-2 | CASSPTGGPYGYTF | TGTGCCAGCAGTCCGACAGGGGGCCCCTATGGCTACACCTTC
TRBD2 | once | TRBJ2-5 | TRBV13 | CASSPTERGDQETQYF | TGTGCCAGCAGCCCCACCGAGCGGGGGGACCAAGAGACCCAGTACTTC
TRBD2 | . | TRBJ2-1 | TRBV2 | CASSPGLVNNEQFF | TGTGCCAGCAGTCCGGGACTAGTGAACAATGAGCAGTTCTTC
. | . | TRBJ1-1 | TRBV7-6 | CASSFLWPENMNTEAFF | TGTGCCAGCAGCTTTTTATGGCCAGAGAACATGAACACTGAAGCTTTCTTT
. | . | TRBJ2-5 | TRBV2 | CASSAHPGGTQYF | TGTGCCAGCAGTGCCCACCCCGGTGGGACCCAGTACTTC
. | . | TRBJ1-2 | TRBV2 | CASSVAGQLDGYTF | TGTGCCAGCAGTGTAGCTGGACAGTTGGATGGCTACACCTTC
. | few | TRBJ2-3 | TRBV27 | CASSSARGRGTDTQYF | TGTGCCAGCAGTTCAGCCCGGGGAAGGGGCACAGATACGCAGTATTTT
. | few | TRBJ2-5 | TRBV2 | CASSLTPQPQYF | TGTGCCAGCAGCCTGACTCCCCAGCCCCAGTACTTC
TRBD1 | few | TRBJ2-7 | TRBV5-4 | CASSLPGQRSEQYF | TGTGCCAGCAGCTTGCCGGGACAGAGATCCGAGCAGTACTTC
. | few | TRBJ1-1 | TRBV7-9 | CASSPPWDLGYTEAFF | TGTGCCAGCAGCCCACCTTGGGACCTCGGATACACTGAAGCTTTCTTT
. | . | TRBJ2-7 | TRBV7-2 | CASSFGRSYEQYF | TGTGCCAGCAGCTTCGGACGGAGCTACGAGCAGTACTTC
TRBD1 | . | TRBJ2-5 | TRBV5-1 | CASSSSRDRDRGTSRETQYF | TGCGCCAGCAGCTCGAGTCGGGACCGGGACAGGGGGACTAGCCGCGAGACCCAGTACTTC
. | . | TRBJ2-5 | TRBV5-4 | CASSLGQDIQETQYF | TGTGCCAGCAGCTTAGGTCAGGACATCCAAGAGACCCAGTACTTC
TRBD1 | few | TRBJ2-1 | TRBV7-6 | CASRPDRASYNEQFF | TGTGCCAGCAGGCCCGACAGGGCCTCCTACAATGAGCAGTTCTTC
TRBD1 | few | TRBJ2-5 | TRBV18 | CASSRGQLQETQYF | TGTGCCAGCTCACGGGGACAGCTACAAGAGACCCAGTACTTC
. | . | TRBJ1-3 | TRBV7-9 | CASSSRLHSGNTIYF | TGTGCCAGCAGCTCGAGGTTACACTCTGGAAACACCATATATTTT
TRBD1 | . | TRBJ2-2 | TRBV28 | CASSAGQGTGELFF | TGTGCCAGCAGCGCCGGACAGGGGACCGGGGAGCTGTTTTTT
. | . | TRBJ1-4 | TRBV4-1 | CASSQKGGNEKLFF | TGCGCCAGCAGCCAGAAGGGGGGGAATGAAAAACTGTTTTTT
TRBD1 | once | TRBJ1-4 | TRBV5-1 | CASSGSNRGTNEKLFF | TGCGCCAGCAGCGGAAGCAACAGGGGAACTAATGAAAAACTGTTTTTT
. | few | TRBJ2-6 | TRBV4-1 | CASSRGESGANVLTF | TGCGCCAGCAGCCGAGGGGAGTCTGGGGCCAACGTCCTGACTTTC
. | few | TRBJ2-7 | TRBV4-1 | CASSYQEYGYEQYF | TGCGCCAGCAGCTATCAGGAGTATGGGTACGAGCAGTACTTC
. | . | TRBJ1-2 | TRBV5-1 | CASSSELSYYGYTF | TGCGCCAGCAGCTCTGAGCTATCTTACTATGGCTACACCTTC
TRBD2 | few | TRBJ2-1 | TRBV30 | CAWSETSGANEQFF | TGTGCCTGGAGTGAGACTAGCGGGGCCAATGAGCAGTTCTTC
. | . | TRBJ1-4 | TRBV4-3 | CASSRKRQDNEKLFF | TGCGCCAGCAGCCGAAAGAGACAGGATAATGAAAAACTGTTTTTT
. | once | TRBJ2-5 | TRBV7-2 | CASSLAPGLGETQYF | TGTGCCAGCAGCTTAGCGCCAGGCCTGGGGGAGACCCAGTACTTC
TRBD2 | . | TRBJ2-2 | TRBV4-3 | CASSQDLDGGGAAGELFF | TGCGCCAGCAGCCAAGATCTTGACGGCGGGGGGGCGGCCGGGGAGCTGTTTTTT
. | . | TRBJ2-5 | TRBV5-4 | CASSTGGGEETQYF | TGTGCCAGCAGCACCGGAGGGGGCGAAGAGACCCAGTACTTC
TRBD1 | . | TRBJ1-4 | TRBV7-9 | CASSSTGSGEKLFF | TGTGCCAGCAGCTCGACAGGGAGTGGTGAAAAACTGTTTTTT
. | . | TRBJ2-1 | TRBV5-6 | CASSLVTLGYNEQFF | TGTGCCAGCAGCTTGGTGACGCTGGGCTACAATGAGCAGTTCTTC
TRBD1 | few | TRBJ2-1 | TRBV19 | CASSIDRGQFF | TGTGCCAGTAGTATTGACAGGGGGCAGTTCTTC
TRBD1 | . | TRBJ2-1 | TRBV2 | CASRLLGTGGLNEQFF | TGTGCCAGCAGGCTGCTCGGGACAGGCGGATTGAATGAGCAGTTCTTC
. | . | TRBJ2-2 | TRBV7-2 | CASSLGAANTGELFF | TGTGCCAGCAGCTTAGGGGCCGCGAACACCGGGGAGCTGTTTTTT
TRBD2 | . | TRBJ2-3 | TRBV11-2 | CASSSPILAGGTDTQYF | TGTGCCAGCAGCTCCCCCATCCTAGCGGGGGGAACAGATACGCAGTATTTT
TRBD1 | . | TRBJ1-5 | TRBV5-1 | CASSDGTANQPQHF | TGCGCCAGCAGCGACGGGACAGCGAATCAGCCCCAGCATTTT
TRBD2 | medium-sized | TRBJ2-3 | TRBV28 | CASATSGGGTDTQYF | TGTGCCAGCGCGACTAGCGGGGGGGGTACAGATACGCAGTATTTT
. | . | TRBJ1-1 | TRBV19 | CASSIERGNTEAFF | TGTGCCAGTAGTATAGAGCGGGGGAACACTGAAGCTTTCTTT
. | . | TRBJ1-5 | TRBV4-1 | CASSSQDSSNQPQHF | TGCGCCAGCAGCAGCCAAGACAGTAGCAATCAGCCCCAGCATTTT
. | . | TRBJ2-3 | TRBV7-9 | CASSLETQYF | TGTGCCAGCAGCTTAGAGACGCAGTATTTT
. | . | TRBJ1-6 | TRBV2 | CASSPRRRTTGSPLHF | TGTGCCAGCAGTCCCCGCCGCCGGACGACAGGATCACCCCTCCACTTT
. | . | TRBJ1-5 | TRBV4-2 | CASSQDYGERGQPQHF | TGTGCCAGCAGCCAAGATTACGGCGAAAGGGGTCAGCCCCAGCATTTT
TRBD2 | . | TRBJ2-3 | TRBV7-9 | CASGLRRENTDTQYF | TGTGCCAGCGGCTTGCGGCGGGAGAACACAGATACGCAGTATTTT
. | . | TRBJ1-2 | TRBV5-4 | CASSHPTYDGYTF | TGTGCCAGCAGCCACCCGACCTACGATGGCTACACCTTC
. | . | TRBJ2-7 | TRBV19 | CASSREQGVAYEQYF | TGTGCCAGTAGTAGAGAACAGGGCGTCGCCTACGAGCAGTACTTC
. | . | TRBJ2-1 | TRBV28 | CASSPGSTYNEQFF | TGTGCCAGCAGTCCCGGGAGCACATACAATGAGCAGTTCTTC
TRBD2 | . | TRBJ2-1 | TRBV15 | CATSRDLAGSNEQFF | TGTGCCACCAGCAGAGATCTAGCGGGTTCCAATGAGCAGTTCTTC